Each of the 30 T cell receptor beta chains below was sequenced from the same sample in a study of T cell responses to AZD1222 COVID-19 vaccine. Assay used: immunoSEQ multiplex PCR; TCRdb lists only in-frame clones, some missing. The sample contains tens of thousands of clones, around 87% of which appear only once. The input for sequencing was peripheral blood, taken on day 0 of MenACWY control vaccination. These receptors originate from an adult in good health.

A single count supports this clone. The V call is TRBV19, the J call TRBJ1-1, with TRBD1 matching 7 bases. The CDR3 totals 14 residues. Trimming removed 0 bases from V and 11 bases from J; junction bases left unmatched: 9. Germline CDR1 and CDR2: LNHDA and SQIVND (reference sequence). CDR3 in DNA: TGTGCCAGTAGTATAGATCGGGGACAGATGAGGGCTTTCTTT. Its protein is CASSIDRGQMRAFF.

V is TRBV12-3 or TRBV12-4 and J is TRBJ2-1; the D is unclear. This CDR3 has 12 amino acids. V was shortened by 2 bases and J by 9 bases, with 8 bases between the two germline ends. CDR3 DNA: TGTGCCAGCAGTTTATGGGGTATTGAGCAGTTCTTC. Its translation is CASSLWGIEQFF.

This rearrangement joins TRBV28 to TRBJ1-1; no firm D call. V shed 5 bases and J shed 5 bases, with 18 bases lying between them. The germline V gene has CDR1 MDHEN and CDR2 SYDVKM. CDR3 size: 15 residues. The CDR3 spells CASSPLGLMRTEAFF. Written as DNA, the CDR3 is TGTGCCAGCAGTCCCTTAGGCCTCATGAGGACTGAAGCTTTCTTT.

This clone was seen only once. The chain is built from TRBV2 and TRBJ2-2; D might be TRBD1 or TRBD2, each matching 6 bases. There are 14 residues in the CDR3. V was pared by 3 bases and J by 6 bases, with 11 bases between. Germline V gives CDR1 SNHLY, CDR2 FYNNEI. This CDR3 is CASSDRGRPGELFF. CDR3 sequence (DNA): TGTGCCAGCAGTGATCGGGGGCGCCCCGGGGAGCTGTTTTTT.

The chain couples TRBV28 to TRBJ2-7; no reliable D call. Germline-derived CDR1 and CDR2 are MDHEN and SYDVKM. The CDR3 runs to 14 residues. Between the trimmed V and J ends, which lost 4 bases and 0 bases, there was a span of 10 bases. CDR3 amino acids: CASSSTARSYEQYF. The CDR3 bases are TGTGCCAGCAGTTCAACAGCCCGCTCCTACGAGCAGTACTTC.

V gene TRBV27 combines with J gene TRBJ1-5, with D tentatively TRBD1 (5 bases). Trimming removed 2 bases from V and 4 bases from J, with 15 bases in between. There are 16 residues in the CDR3. Germline V gives CDR1 MNHEY, CDR2 SMNVEV (reference sequence). This CDR3 is CASSLQGRGLNQPQHF. CDR3 DNA sequence: TGTGCCAGCAGTTTACAGGGCCGAGGCCTAAATCAGCCCCAGCATTTT.

The chain is built from TRBV28 and TRBJ2-7; 12 nucleotides match TRBD1. Germline V gene lookup returns CDR1 MDHEN and CDR2 SYDVKM. The CDR3 is 16 amino acids. V gave up 7 bases and J gave up 7 bases; unmatched junction bases: 14. CDR3 nucleotide sequence: TGTGCCAGCACCCTCAAGGGGACAGGGGGCCCAGTTGAGCAGTACTTC. It translates to CASTLKGTGGPVEQYF.

This clone was counted only a few times. The rearrangement uses TRBV20-1 and TRBJ1-4; D call uncertain. From germline, CDR1 is DFQATT and CDR2 SNEGSKA (reference sequence). This CDR3 comprises 10 residues. Trimming stripped 6 bases from V and 7 bases from J, with 6 bases between. This CDR3 reads CSAQSEKLFF. CDR3 DNA sequence: TGCAGTGCCCAGAGTGAAAAACTGTTTTTT.

V and J are TRBV28 and TRBJ1-2; TRBD1 is a possible D gene (6 bases). Germline-derived CDR1 and CDR2 are MDHEN and SYDVKM. CDR3 length: 13 residues. Trimming cost V 4 bases and J 6 bases, with 12 bases left between them. CDR3 residues: CASSSWGAHGYTF. The DNA of the CDR3 is TGTGCCAGCAGTTCATGGGGGGCCCATGGCTACACCTTC.

The rearrangement joins TRBV5-1 to TRBJ1-2; the match to TRBD1 covers 8 bases. Germline V gene data show CDR1 as SGHRS and CDR2 as YFSETQ. V trimming: 6 bases; J trimming: 3 bases; junction bases outside the gene matches: 13. The CDR3 is made up of 16 amino acids. CDR3: CASKKETGGGYYGYTF. The CDR3 DNA reads as TGCGCCAGCAAAAAAGAAACAGGGGGAGGCTACTATGGCTACACCTTC.

The V and J genes are TRBV24-1 and TRBJ2-1, with D possibly called TRBD1 or TRBD2 (5 bases each). CDR1 KGHDR and CDR2 SFDVKD come from the germline V gene. The CDR3 consists of 17 residues. V was trimmed by 9 bases and J by 2 bases, leaving 22 bases between them. CDR3 sequence: CATGGYLRDGPYNEQFF. CDR3 sequence (DNA): TGTGCCACCGGAGGATACCTCCGGGACGGTCCCTACAATGAGCAGTTCTTC.

The chain is built from TRBV10-3 and TRBJ1-2; D is undetermined. The CDR3 covers 14 residues. Germline V gene sequence: CDR1 ENHRY, CDR2 SYGVKD. Trimming removed 0 bases at V and 1 base at J, with 6 bases between. In nucleotides, the CDR3 is TGTGCCATCAGTGAGTCGGGAGTTAACTATGGCTACACCTTC. Translated, it gives CAISESGVNYGYTF.

The chain couples TRBV5-8 to TRBJ1-5; D remains unclear. The CDR3 loop spans 16 amino acids. Trimming pared 0 bases from V and 2 bases from J, leaving 12 bases between. Germline V CDR1 and CDR2: SGHTS, YDEGEE. CDR3 region: CASSLGGGVGNQPQHF. For the CDR3, the DNA is TGTGCCAGCAGCTTGGGAGGCGGGGTGGGCAATCAGCCCCAGCATTTT.

This chain connects TRBV5-1 to TRBJ2-7; D uncertain. Germline V lookup: CDR1 SGHRS, CDR2 YFSETQ. V gave up 0 bases and J gave up 3 bases, with 7 bases separating them. The CDR3 has 13 amino acids. The CDR3 sequence: CASSLAQYYEQYF. CDR3 DNA sequence: TGCGCCAGCAGCTTGGCACAGTACTACGAGCAGTACTTC. Together with reference TRBV5-1 and TRBJ2-7, the CDR3 gives the full variable domain: KAGVTQTPRYLIKTRGQQVTLSCSPISGHRSVSWYQQTPGQGLQFLFEYFSETQRNKGNFPGRFSGRQFSNSRSEMNVSTLELGDSALYLCASSLAQYYEQYFGPGTRLTVT.

The chain has TRBV7-9 and TRBJ2-7; a possible D gene is TRBD1 (5 bases). V was trimmed by 4 bases and J by 5 bases, leaving 18 bases between them. The CDR3 runs to 15 residues. From germline, CDR1 is SEHNR and CDR2 FQNEAQ (reference sequence). The CDR3 bases are TGTGCCAGCAGCTCAGCCCGGGCAGGGCGAAACGAGCAGTACTTC. Its translation is CASSSARAGRNEQYF.

The gene calls are TRBV14 and TRBJ1-2; no clear D gene. Per germline, CDR1 SGHDN and CDR2 FVKESK. The ends were cut back, 4 bases at V and 8 bases at J, with 17 bases in the middle. This CDR3 has 14 amino acids. In DNA form, the CDR3 reads TGTGCCAGCAGCCTGGGTGGGCTTACCAGCGGCTACACCTTC. It codes for CASSLGGLTSGYTF.

This CDR3 reads CASRQGAGGANVLTF. CDR3 sequence (DNA): TGTGCCAGCAGACAGGGGGCTGGTGGGGCCAACGTCCTGACTTTC. The chain carries TRBV6-5 and TRBJ2-6; 9 nucleotides align to TRBD1. The CDR3 has 15 amino acids. Germline values: CDR1 MNHEY, CDR2 SVGAGI. The V and J ends lost 6 bases and 3 bases, in that order; junction bases with no gene match: 3.

The rearrangement joins TRBV5-1 to TRBJ1-5, with D possibly being TRBD1 (6 bases). The V and J ends lost 4 bases and 5 bases respectively, with 19 bases between them. Germline V lookup: CDR1 SGHRS, CDR2 YFSETQ. The length of the CDR3 is 16 residues. The CDR3 DNA sequence: TGCGCCAGCAGCCCTGAAGGGGGGGAGGGCTATCAGCCCCAGCATTTT. Its translation: CASSPEGGEGYQPQHF.

The chain has TRBV28 and TRBJ1-2; D is uncertain. The CDR3 runs 13 residues. Germline-derived CDR1 and CDR2 are MDHEN and SYDVKM. Deletions cut 2 bases from V and 0 bases from J, with 4 bases between. The DNA for the CDR3 is TGTGCCAGCAGTTTAACCACTAACTATGGCTACACCTTC. Encoded protein: CASSLTTNYGYTF.

This clone is a singleton in its sample. This rearrangement joins TRBV28 to TRBJ2-7; D might be TRBD2 (6 bases). The CDR3 is made up of 15 amino acids. Germline values: CDR1 MDHEN, CDR2 SYDVKM. V lost 7 bases, J lost 0 bases, and 16 bases lay in between. As DNA, the CDR3 is TGTGCCAGCACCTCGGGAGCCCTAAACTCCTACGAGCAGTACTTC. Its translation is CASTSGALNSYEQYF. Supplemented by reference TRBV28 and TRBJ2-7, the full variable domain reads DVKVTQSSRYLVKRTGEKVFLECVQDMDHENMFWYRQDPGLGLRLIYFSYDVKMKEKGDIPEGYSVSREKKERFSLILESASTNQTSMYLCASTSGALNSYEQYFGPGTRLTVT.

V usage is TRBV19 and J usage is TRBJ2-3; 12 bases align to TRBD2. V lost 4 bases, J lost 5 bases, and 19 bases stayed unmatched. Germline loops: CDR1 LNHDA, CDR2 SQIVND (reference sequence). CDR3 length equals 20 residues. CDR3 sequence reads: CASSTTSVGLAGYVRDTQYF. The CDR3 bases are TGTGCCAGTAGTACAACCTCGGTGGGACTAGCGGGTTATGTAAGAGATACGCAGTATTTT.

This clone has a single count. The chain uses TRBV4-1 and TRBJ1-2; D might be TRBD1 (5 bases). From germline, CDR1 is MGHRA and CDR2 YSYEKL. The CDR3 extends over 16 amino acids. V lost 0 bases and J 4 bases, leaving 15 bases between the germline ends. CDR3 sequence: CASSQERSGRIYGYTF. As DNA, the CDR3 is TGCGCCAGCAGCCAAGAAAGGTCGGGACGGATCTATGGCTACACCTTC.

V gene TRBV28 combines with J gene TRBJ1-5; perhaps TRBD1 as D (5 bases). Germline V gene sequence: CDR1 MDHEN, CDR2 SYDVKM. Trimming took off 2 bases at V and 4 bases at J, with 9 bases between the two ends. The CDR3 has 14 residues. CDR3 protein: CASSLVGDNQPQHF. CDR3 nucleotides: TGTGCCAGCAGTTTAGTAGGGGATAATCAGCCCCAGCATTTT.

The chain couples TRBV6-4 to TRBJ1-1; TRBD1 is a possible D gene (6 bases). Trimming pared 5 bases from V and 1 base from J, leaving 8 bases between. The CDR3 sequence is 13 residues long. The germline V gene encodes CDR1 MRHNA and CDR2 SNTAGT. The CDR3 coding sequence is TGTGCCAGCAGTCTGACAGGGAACACTGAAGCTTTCTTT. Amino acid sequence: CASSLTGNTEAFF.

The chain has TRBV18 and TRBJ2-2, with 12 bases aligning to TRBD2. V trimming: 5 bases; J trimming: 4 bases; junction bases outside the gene matches: 5. This CDR3 spans 16 amino acids. CDR1 and CDR2 (germline): KGHSH, LQKENI. CDR3 nucleotides: TGTGCCAGCTCATCGGGACTAGCGGGTCTCACCGGGGAGCTGTTTTTT. It encodes CASSSGLAGLTGELFF.

The chain uses TRBV19 and TRBJ2-3, with 15 positions matching TRBD2. V dropped 5 bases and J dropped 4; count of bases not matched to a gene: 16. Germline V CDR1 and CDR2: LNHDA, SQIVND (reference sequence). The CDR3 covers 20 residues. In DNA form, the CDR3 reads TGTGCCAGTAGTGTGGTGGCGGACGGGACTAGCGGGAGGATCTCAGATACGCAGTATTTT. Encoded protein: CASSVVADGTSGRISDTQYF.

The chain employs TRBV7-9 and TRBJ2-1, with D perhaps matching TRBD2 (5 bases). V lost 5 bases and J lost 9, with 11 bases in between. CDR3 size: 12 residues. CDR1 is SEHNR and CDR2 is FQNEAQ in the germline V gene (reference sequence). Written as DNA, the CDR3 is TGTGCCAGCAGCAGACGGGGTGGTGAGCAGTTCTTC. Encoded protein: CASSRRGGEQFF.

This chain's CDR3 is CASSFAYEQYF. CDR3 nucleotide sequence: TGTGCCAGCAGCTTCGCCTACGAGCAGTACTTC. The rearrangement uses TRBV7-9 and TRBJ2-7; D call uncertain. From germline, CDR1 is SEHNR and CDR2 FQNEAQ (reference sequence). V was clipped by 3 bases and J by 2 bases, with 2 bases between them. CDR3 length: 11 residues.

The chain recombines TRBV6-2 or TRBV6-3 with TRBJ1-2; 9 nucleotides line up with TRBD1. J gave up 8 bases and V 4 bases, and 11 bases lay outside the gene matches. The CDR3 covers 15 residues. CDR1 is MNHEY and CDR2 is SVGEGT in the germline V gene. The DNA for the CDR3 is TGTGCCAGCAGTTCGTCGAGGACAGGGGAGGCCGGCTACACCTTC. Its translation: CASSSSRTGEAGYTF.

CDR3 residues: CAIHLGAGDYNEQFF. For the CDR3, the DNA is TGTGCCATCCACCTGGGGGCAGGGGACTACAATGAGCAGTTCTTC. The chain couples TRBV10-3 to TRBJ2-1, with a weak D call TRBD1 (6 bases). The V and J ends lost 8 bases and 3 bases respectively, with 17 bases between them. This CDR3 is 15 amino acids long. Germline assignment: CDR1 ENHRY and CDR2 SYGVKD.